Sequencing of this TCR beta chain was carried out in a study of T cell repertoires in cytomegalovirus infection. Across the study: TCR beta signatures that were public indicated CMV infection and matching HLA type.

Only a few counts were recorded for this clonotype. Its antigen is unidentified. General study findings and limits: The cumulative frequency of public TCR beta families distinguished individuals who carried CMV together with the relevant HLA. Dominating the ex vivo response were TCR beta clonotypes that were CMV-specific and HLA-C-restricted.

TCRdb analysed the reads with MiXCR anew, one entry per CDR3 protein. The data hold roughly 100,000 distinct CDR3 sequences, with approximately 15% observed a single time. Germline CDR1 is MNHEY and CDR2 is SMNVEV (reference sequence). Trimming removed 3 bases from V and 7 bases from J, with 10 bases in between. The length of the CDR3 is 14 residues. The chain couples TRBV27 to TRBJ1-6, with D possibly being TRBD1 (5 bases). The clonotype was recovered from a human donor in good health (CMV status not recorded). Some clones in this sample may be carry-over from other donors' samples. The sample comprised PBMCs. Here the CDR3 DNA reads TGTGCCAGCAGTTTTCAGGGAGTGAATTCACCCCTCCACTTT. This translates into CASSFQGVNSPLHF.